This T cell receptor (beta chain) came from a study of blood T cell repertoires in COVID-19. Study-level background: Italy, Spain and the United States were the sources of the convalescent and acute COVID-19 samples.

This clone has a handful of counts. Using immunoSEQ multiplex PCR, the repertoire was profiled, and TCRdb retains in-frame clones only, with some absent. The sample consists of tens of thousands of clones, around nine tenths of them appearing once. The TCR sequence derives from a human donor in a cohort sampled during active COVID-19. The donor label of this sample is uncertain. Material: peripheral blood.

The CDR3 sequence is CASSQATGSNQPQHF. In nucleotides, the CDR3 is TGTGCCAGCAGCCAAGCGACAGGATCAAATCAGCCCCAGCATTTT. The rearrangement joins TRBV4-2 to TRBJ1-5; possible D gene TRBD1, 6 bases. Trimming shortened V by 1 base and J by 4 bases, and 11 bases separated the two germline ends. Germline values: CDR1 LGHNA, CDR2 YNFKEQ. This CDR3 has 15 amino acids.